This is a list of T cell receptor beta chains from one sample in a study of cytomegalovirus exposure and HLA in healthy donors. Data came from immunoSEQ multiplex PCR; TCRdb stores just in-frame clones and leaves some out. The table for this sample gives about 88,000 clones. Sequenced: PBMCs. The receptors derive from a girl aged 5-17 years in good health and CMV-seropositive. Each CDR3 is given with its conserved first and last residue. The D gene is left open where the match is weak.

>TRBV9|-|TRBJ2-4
TGTGCCAGCAGCGTAGCCGGAGATTACATTCAGTACTTC
CASSVAGDYIQYF
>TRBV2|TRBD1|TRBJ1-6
TGTGCCAGCAGTCAAACAGGGGGTTCACCCCTCCACTTT
CASSQTGGSPLHF
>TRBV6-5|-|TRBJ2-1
TGTGCCAGCAGTTACTCGACTAGCTCCTACAATGAGCAGTTCTTC
CASSYSTSSYNEQFF
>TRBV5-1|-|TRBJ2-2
TGCGCCAGCAGCTTCCGGGGTCCAAACACCGGGGAGCTGTTTTTT
CASSFRGPNTGELFF
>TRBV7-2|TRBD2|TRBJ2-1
TGTGCCAGCAGCGTCGGGGGCGGGGGGGCCCTCTACAATGAGCAGTTCTTC
CASSVGGGGALYNEQFF
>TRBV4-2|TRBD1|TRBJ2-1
TGTGCCAGCAGCCAAGACGTGGAGACAGGGGGCCCGGGTTATGAGCAGTTCTTC
CASSQDVETGGPGYEQFF
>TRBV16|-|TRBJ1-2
TGTGCCAGCAGCCCGACGGGAGTACCCGATAACTATGGCTACACCTTC
CASSPTGVPDNYGYTF
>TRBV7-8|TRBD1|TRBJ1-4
TGTGCCAGCAGCTGGCCGGGACAGGGTGGTGAAAAACTGTTTTTT
CASSWPGQGGEKLFF
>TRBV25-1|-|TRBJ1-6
TGTGCCAGCAGTGAAACGGAGGGTGGATCACCCCTCCACTTT
CASSETEGGSPLHF
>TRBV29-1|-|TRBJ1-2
TGCAGCGTTGAAACGCGGGGATTCTATGGCTACACCTTC
CSVETRGFYGYTF